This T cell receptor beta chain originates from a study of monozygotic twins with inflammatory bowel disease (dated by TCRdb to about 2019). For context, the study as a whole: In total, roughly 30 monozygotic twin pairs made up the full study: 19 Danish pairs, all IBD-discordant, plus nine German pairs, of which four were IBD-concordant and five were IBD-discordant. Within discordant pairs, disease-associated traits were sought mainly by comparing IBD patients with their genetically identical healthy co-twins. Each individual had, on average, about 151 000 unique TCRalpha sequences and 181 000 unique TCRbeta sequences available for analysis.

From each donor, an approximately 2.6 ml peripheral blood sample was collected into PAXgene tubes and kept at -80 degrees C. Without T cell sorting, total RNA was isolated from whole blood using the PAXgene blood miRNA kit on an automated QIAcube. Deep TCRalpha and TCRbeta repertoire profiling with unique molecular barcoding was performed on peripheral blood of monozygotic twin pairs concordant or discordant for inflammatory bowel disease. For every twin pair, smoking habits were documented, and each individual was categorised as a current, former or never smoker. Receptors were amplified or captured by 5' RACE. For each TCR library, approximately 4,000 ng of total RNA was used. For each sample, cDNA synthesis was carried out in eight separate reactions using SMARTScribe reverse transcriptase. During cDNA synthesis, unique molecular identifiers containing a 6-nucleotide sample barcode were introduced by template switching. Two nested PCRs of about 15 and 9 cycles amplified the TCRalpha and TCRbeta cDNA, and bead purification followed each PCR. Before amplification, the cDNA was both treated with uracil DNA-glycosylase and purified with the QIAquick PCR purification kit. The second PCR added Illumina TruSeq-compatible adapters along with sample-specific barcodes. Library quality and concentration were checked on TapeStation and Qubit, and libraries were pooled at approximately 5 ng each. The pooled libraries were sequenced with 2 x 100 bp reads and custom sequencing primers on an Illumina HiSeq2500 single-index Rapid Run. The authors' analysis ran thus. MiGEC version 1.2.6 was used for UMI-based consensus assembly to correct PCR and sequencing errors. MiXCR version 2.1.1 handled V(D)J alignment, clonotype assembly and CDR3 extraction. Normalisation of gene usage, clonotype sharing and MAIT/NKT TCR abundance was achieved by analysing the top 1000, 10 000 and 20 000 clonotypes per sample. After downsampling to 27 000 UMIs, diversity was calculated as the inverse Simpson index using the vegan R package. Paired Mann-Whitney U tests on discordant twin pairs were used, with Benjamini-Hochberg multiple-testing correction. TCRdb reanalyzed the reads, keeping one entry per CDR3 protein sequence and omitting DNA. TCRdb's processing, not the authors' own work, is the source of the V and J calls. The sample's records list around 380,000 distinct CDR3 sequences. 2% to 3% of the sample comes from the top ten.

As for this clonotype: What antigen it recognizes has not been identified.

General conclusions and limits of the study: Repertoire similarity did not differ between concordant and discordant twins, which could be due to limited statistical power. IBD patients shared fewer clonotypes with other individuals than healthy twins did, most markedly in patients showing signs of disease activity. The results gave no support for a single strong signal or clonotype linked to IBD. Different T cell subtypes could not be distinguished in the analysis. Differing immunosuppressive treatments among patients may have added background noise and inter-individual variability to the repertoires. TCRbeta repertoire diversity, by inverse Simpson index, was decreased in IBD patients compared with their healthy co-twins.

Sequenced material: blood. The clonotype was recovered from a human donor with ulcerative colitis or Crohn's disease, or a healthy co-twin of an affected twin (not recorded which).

CDR3 region: CASSNRAHTYEQYF. The V gene is TRBV7-9 and the J gene is TRBJ2-7; TCRdb calls TRBD2, which cannot be checked without DNA. The germline V gene (reference sequence) specifies SEHNR as CDR1 and FQNEAQ as CDR2. The CDR3 starts with the cysteine, ends with the phenylalanine, and has 14 residues. This entry has no DNA.